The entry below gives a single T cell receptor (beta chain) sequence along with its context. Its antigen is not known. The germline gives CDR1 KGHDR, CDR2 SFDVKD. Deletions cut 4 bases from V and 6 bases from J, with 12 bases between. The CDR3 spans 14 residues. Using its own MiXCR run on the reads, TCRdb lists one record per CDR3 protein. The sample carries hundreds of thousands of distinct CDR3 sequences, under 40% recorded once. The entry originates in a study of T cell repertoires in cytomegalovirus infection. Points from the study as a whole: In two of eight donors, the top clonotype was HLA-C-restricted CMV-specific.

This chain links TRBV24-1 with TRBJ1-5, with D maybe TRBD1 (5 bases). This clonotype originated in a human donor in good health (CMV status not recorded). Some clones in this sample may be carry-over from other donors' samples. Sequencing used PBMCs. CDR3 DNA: TGTGCCACCAGTGACACCGGCGGGGGTCAGCCCCAGCATTTT. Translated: CATSDTGGGQPQHF.